Detailed here is one TCR beta chain. Trimming removed 4 bases from V and 1 base from J, with 10 bases in between. CDR3 length: 14 amino acids. Germline V lookup: CDR1 ENHRY, CDR2 SYGVKD. This entry belongs to a study of blood T cell repertoires in COVID-19. Repertoires were generated with immunoSEQ multiplex PCR, while TCRdb's copy carries only in-frame clones and drops some. The sample yields about 440,000 clones, about 87% seen once. The gene calls are TRBV10-3 and TRBJ1-1; a weak D match, TRBD1 (6 bases). This TCR came from a woman between 45 and 65 years old with COVID-19, enrolled during active disease. The sample consisted of peripheral blood. The CDR3 region has the DNA TGTGCCATCAGTGCGGGCAGGGGGAACACTGAAGCTTTCTTT. Its translation is CAISAGRGNTEAFF.